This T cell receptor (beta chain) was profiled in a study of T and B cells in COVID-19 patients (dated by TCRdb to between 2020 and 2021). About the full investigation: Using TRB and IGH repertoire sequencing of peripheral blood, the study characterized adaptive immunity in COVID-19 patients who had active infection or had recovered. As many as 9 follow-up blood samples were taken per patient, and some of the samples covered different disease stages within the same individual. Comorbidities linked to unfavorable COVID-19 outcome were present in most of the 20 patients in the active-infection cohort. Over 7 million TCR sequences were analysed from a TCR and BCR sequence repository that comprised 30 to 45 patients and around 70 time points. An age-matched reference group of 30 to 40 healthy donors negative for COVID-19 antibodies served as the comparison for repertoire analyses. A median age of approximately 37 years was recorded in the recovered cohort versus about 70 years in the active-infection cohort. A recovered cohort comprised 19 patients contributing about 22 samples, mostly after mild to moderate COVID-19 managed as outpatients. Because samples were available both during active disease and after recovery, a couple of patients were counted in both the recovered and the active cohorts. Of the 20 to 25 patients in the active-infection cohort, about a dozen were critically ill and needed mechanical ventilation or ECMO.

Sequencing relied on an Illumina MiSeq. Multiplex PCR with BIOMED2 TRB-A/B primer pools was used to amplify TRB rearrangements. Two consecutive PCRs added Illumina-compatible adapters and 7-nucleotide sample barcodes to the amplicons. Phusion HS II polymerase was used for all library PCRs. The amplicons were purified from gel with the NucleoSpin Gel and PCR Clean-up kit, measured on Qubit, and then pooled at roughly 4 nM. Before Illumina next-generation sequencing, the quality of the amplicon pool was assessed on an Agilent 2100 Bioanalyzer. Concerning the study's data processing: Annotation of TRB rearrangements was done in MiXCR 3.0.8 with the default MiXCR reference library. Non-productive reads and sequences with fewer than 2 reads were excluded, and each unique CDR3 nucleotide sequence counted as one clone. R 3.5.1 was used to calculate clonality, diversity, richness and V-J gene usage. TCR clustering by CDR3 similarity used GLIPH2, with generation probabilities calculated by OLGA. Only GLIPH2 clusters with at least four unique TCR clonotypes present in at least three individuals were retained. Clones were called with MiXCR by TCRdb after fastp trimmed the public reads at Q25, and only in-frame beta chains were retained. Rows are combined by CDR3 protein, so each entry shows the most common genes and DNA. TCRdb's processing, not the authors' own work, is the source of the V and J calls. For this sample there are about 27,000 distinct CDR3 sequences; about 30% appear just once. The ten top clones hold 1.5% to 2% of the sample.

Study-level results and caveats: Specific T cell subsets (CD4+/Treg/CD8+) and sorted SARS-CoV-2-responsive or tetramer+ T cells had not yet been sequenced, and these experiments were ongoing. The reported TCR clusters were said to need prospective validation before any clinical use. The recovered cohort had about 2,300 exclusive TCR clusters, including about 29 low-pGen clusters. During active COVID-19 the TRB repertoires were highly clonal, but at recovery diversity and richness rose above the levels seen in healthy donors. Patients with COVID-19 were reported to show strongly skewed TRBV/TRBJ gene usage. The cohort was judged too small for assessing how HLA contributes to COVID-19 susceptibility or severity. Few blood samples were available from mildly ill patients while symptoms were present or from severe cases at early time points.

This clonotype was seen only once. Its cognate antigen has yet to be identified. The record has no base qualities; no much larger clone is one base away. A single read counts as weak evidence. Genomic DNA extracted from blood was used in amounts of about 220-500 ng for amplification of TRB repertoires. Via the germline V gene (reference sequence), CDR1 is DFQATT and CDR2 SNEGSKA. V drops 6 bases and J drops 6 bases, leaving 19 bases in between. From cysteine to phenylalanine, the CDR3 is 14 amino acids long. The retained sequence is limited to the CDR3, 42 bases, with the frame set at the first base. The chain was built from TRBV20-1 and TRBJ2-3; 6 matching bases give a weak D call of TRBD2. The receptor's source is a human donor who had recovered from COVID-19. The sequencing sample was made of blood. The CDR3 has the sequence CSAVFTVGGDTQYF. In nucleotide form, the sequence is TGCAGTGCAGTGTTCACGGTTGGAGGGGATACGCAGTATTTT.